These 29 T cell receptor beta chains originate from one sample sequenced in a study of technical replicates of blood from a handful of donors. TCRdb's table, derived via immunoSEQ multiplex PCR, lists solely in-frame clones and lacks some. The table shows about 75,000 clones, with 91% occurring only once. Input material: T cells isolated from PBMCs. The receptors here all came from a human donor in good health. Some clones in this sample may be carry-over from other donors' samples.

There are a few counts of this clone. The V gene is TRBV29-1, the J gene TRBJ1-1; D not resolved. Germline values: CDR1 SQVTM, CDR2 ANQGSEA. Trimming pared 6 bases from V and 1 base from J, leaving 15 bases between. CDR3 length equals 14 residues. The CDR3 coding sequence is TGCAGCGTAACAATACACAAAAAGAACACTGAAGCTTTCTTT. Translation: CSVTIHKKNTEAFF. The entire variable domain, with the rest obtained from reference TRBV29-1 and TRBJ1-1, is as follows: SAVISQKPSRDICQRGTSLTIQCQVDSQVTMMFWYRQQPGQSLTLIATANQGSEATYESGFVIDKFPISRPNLTFSTLTVSNMSPEDSSIYLCSVTIHKKNTEAFFGQGTRLTVV.

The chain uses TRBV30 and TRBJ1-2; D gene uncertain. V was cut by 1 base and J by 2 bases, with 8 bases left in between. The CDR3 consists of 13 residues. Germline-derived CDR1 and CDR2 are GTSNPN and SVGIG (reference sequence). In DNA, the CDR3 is TGTGCCTGGAGTGACGGACTGAACTATGGCTACACCTTC. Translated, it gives CAWSDGLNYGYTF.

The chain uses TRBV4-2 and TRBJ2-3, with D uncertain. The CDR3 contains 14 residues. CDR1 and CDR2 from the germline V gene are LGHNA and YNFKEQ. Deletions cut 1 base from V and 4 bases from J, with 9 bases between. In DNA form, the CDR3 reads TGTGCCAGCAGCCAAGGAGACTTGCCAGATACGCAGTATTTT. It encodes CASSQGDLPDTQYF.

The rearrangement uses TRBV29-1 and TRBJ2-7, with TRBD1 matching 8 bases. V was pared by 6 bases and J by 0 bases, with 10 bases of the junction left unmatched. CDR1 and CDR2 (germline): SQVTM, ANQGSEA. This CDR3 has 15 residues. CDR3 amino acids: CSVETQGASSYEQYF. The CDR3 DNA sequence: TGCAGCGTGGAAACCCAGGGGGCTAGCTCCTACGAGCAGTACTTC.

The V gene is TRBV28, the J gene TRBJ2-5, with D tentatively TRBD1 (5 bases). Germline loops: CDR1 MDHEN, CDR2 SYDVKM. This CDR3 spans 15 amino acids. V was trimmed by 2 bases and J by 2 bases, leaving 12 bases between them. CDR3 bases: TGTGCCAGCAGTTTACCCACGACAGATCAAGAGACCCAGTACTTC. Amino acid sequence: CASSLPTTDQETQYF.

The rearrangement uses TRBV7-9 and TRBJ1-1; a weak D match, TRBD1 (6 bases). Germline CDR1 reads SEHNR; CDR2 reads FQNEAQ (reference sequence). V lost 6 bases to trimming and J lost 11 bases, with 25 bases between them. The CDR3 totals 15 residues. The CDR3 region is CASRWKGQAEKEAFF. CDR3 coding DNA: TGTGCCAGCAGGTGGAAGGGACAAGCCGAAAAGGAGGCTTTCTTT.

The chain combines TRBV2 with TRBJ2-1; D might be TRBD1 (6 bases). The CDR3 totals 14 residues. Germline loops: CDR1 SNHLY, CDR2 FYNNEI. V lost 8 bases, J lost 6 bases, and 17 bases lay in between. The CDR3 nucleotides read TGTGCCAGCGACGATCGGCAGGGGAGCAATGAGCAGTTCTTC. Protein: CASDDRQGSNEQFF.

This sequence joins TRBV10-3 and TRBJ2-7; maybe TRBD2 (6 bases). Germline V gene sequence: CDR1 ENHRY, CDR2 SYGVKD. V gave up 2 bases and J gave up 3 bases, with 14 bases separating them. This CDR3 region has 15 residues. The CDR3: CAISEVEGGNYEQYF. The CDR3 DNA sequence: TGTGCCATCAGTGAGGTAGAGGGCGGGAACTACGAGCAGTACTTC.

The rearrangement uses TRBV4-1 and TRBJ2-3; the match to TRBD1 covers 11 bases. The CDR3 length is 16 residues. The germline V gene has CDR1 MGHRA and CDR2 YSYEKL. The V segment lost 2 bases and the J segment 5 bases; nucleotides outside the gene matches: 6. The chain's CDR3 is CASSQPGQGAKDTQYF. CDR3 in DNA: TGCGCCAGCAGCCAACCAGGACAGGGGGCAAAAGATACGCAGTATTTT.

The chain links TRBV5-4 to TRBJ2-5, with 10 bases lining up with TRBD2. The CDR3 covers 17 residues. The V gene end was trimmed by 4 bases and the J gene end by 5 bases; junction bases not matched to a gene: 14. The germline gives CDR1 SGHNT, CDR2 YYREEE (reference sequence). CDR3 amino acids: CASSVFGGTSDKETQYF. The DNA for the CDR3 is TGTGCCAGCAGCGTGTTTGGAGGGACTAGCGATAAGGAGACCCAGTACTTC.

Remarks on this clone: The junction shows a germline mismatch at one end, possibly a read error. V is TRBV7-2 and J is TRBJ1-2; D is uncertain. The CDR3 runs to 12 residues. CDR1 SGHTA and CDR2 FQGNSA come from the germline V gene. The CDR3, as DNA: TGCGCCAGCAGCCCCCTCCGGGGTGGCTACACCTTC. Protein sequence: CASSPLRGGYTF.

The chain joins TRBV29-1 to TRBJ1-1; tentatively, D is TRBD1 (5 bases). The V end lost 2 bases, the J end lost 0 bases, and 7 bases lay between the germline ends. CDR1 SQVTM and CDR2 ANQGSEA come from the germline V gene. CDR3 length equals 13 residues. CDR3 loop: CSVERGLNTEAFF. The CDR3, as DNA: TGCAGCGTTGAACGGGGGTTGAACACTGAAGCTTTCTTT.

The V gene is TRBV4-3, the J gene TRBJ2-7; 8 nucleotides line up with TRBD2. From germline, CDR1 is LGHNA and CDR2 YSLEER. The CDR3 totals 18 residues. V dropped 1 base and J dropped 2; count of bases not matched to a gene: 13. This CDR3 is CASSQARFTGGRTYEQYF. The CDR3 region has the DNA TGCGCCAGCAGCCAAGCCAGATTTACGGGGGGGCGTACCTACGAGCAGTACTTC.

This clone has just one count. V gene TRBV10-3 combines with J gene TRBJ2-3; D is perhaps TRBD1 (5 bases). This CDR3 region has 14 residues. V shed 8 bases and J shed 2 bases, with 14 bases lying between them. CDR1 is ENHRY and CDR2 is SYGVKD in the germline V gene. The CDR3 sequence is CAISGHLLTDTQYF. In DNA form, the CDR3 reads TGTGCCATCTCAGGACACCTGCTCACAGATACGCAGTATTTT.

The CDR3 loop is CASSQGQQGTSYEQYF. In DNA, the CDR3 is TGCGCCAGCAGCCAAGGACAACAGGGTACCTCCTACGAGCAGTACTTC. The chain joins TRBV4-1 to TRBJ2-7; possibly TRBD1 for D (6 bases). Germline values: CDR1 MGHRA, CDR2 YSYEKL. The ends were cut back, 1 base at V and 0 bases at J, with 13 bases in the middle. This CDR3 comprises 16 residues.

For the CDR3, the DNA is TGTGCCACCAGCAGTCATGTGGGGCTTCAAGGTAATCAGCCCCAGCATTTT. It translates to CATSSHVGLQGNQPQHF. This chain uses TRBV15 with TRBJ1-5, with D tentatively TRBD1 (5 bases). The CDR3 is 17 residues long. V was cut by 3 bases and J by 4 bases, with 19 bases left in between. The germline CDR1 and CDR2 sequences are LNHNV and YYDKDF (reference sequence).

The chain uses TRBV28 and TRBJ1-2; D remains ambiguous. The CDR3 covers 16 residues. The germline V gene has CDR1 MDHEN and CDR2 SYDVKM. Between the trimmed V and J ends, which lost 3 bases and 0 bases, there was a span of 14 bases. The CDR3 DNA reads TGTGCCAGCAGTTTCCCCCCGGGATCTCCTAACTATGGCTACACCTTC. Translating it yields CASSFPPGSPNYGYTF.

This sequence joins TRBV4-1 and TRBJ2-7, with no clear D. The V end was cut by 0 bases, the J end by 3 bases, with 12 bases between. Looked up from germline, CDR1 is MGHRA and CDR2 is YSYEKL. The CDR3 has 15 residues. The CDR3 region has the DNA TGCGCCAGCAGCCAAGAGGTGCTAGGATTCTACGAGCAGTACTTC. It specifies CASSQEVLGFYEQYF.

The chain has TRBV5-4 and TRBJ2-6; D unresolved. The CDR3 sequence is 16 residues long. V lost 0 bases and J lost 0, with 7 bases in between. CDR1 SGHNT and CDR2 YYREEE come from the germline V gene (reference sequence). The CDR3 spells CASSLGATSGANVLTF. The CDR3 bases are TGTGCCAGCAGCTTGGGGGCCACCTCTGGGGCCAACGTCCTGACTTTC.

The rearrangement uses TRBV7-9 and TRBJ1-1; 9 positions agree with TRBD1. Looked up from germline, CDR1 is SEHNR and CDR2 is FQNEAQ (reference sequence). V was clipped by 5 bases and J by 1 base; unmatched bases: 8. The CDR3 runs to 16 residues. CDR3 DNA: TGTGCCAGCAGCGTACAGACAGGGGGTCGGAACACTGAAGCTTTCTTT. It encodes CASSVQTGGRNTEAFF.

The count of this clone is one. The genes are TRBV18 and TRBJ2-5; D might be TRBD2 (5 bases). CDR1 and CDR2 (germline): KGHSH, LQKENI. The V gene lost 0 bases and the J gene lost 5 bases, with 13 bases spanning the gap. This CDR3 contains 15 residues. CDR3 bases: TGTGCCAGCTCACCACCGTGGGAGCCCGCCGAGACCCAGTACTTC. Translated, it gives CASSPPWEPAETQYF.

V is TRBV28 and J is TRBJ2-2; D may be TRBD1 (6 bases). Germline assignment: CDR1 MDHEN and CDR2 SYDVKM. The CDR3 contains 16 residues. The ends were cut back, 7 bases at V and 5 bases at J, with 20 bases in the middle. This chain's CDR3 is CASMQRHRDGTGELFF. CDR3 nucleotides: TGTGCCAGCATGCAACGGCACAGGGATGGGACCGGGGAGCTGTTTTTT.

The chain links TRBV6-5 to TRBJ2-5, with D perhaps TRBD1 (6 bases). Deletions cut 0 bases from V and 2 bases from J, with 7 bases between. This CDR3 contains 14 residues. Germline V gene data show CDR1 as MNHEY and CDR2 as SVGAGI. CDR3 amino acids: CASSYSDRQETQYF. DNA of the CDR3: TGTGCCAGCAGTTACTCGGACAGACAAGAGACCCAGTACTTC.

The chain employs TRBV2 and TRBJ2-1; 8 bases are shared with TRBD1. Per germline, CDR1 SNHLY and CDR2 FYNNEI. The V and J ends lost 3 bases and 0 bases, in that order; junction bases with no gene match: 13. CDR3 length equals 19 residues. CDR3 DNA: TGTGCCAGCAGTGAGCTTGCCAGGGGGCTTATGAGCTCCTACAATGAGCAGTTCTTC. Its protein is CASSELARGLMSSYNEQFF.

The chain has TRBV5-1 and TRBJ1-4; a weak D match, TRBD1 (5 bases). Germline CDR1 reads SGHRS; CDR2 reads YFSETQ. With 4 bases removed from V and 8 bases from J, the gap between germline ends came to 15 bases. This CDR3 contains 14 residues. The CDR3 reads CASSRGIGGEKLFF. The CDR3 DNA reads TGCGCCAGCAGCCGGGGGATTGGGGGGGAAAAACTGTTTTTT.

CDR3 nucleotide sequence: TGTGCCAGCAGGTCCAGCGGGACAGGGTTATACGAGCAGTACTTC. It encodes CASRSSGTGLYEQYF. The chain recombines TRBV28 with TRBJ2-7; TRBD1 agrees at 9 bases. The CDR3 length is 15 residues. The germline CDR1 and CDR2 sequences are MDHEN and SYDVKM. V dropped 6 bases and J dropped 4; count of bases not matched to a gene: 10.

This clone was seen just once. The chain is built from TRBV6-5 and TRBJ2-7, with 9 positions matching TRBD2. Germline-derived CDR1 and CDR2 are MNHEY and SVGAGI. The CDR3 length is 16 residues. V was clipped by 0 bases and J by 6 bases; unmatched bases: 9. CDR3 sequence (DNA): TGTGCCAGCAGTTACTCCGGGTCGAGACTAGCGGCCGAGCAGTACTTC. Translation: CASSYSGSRLAAEQYF.

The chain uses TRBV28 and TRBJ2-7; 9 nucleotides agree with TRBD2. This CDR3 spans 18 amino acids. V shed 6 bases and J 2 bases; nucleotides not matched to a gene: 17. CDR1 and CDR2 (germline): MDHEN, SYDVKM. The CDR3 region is CASSRVGTSPFSPYEQYF. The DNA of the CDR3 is TGTGCCAGCAGCCGGGTCGGGACTAGCCCCTTTTCTCCCTACGAGCAGTACTTC. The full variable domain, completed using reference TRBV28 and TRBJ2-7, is DVKVTQSSRYLVKRTGEKVFLECVQDMDHENMFWYRQDPGLGLRLIYFSYDVKMKEKGDIPEGYSVSREKKERFSLILESASTNQTSMYLCASSRVGTSPFSPYEQYFGPGTRLTVT.

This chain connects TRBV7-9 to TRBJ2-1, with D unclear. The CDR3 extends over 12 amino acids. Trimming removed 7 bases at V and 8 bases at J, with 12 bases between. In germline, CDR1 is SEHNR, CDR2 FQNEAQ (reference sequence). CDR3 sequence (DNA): TGTGCCAGCACCCACTTCCTCGATGAGCAGTTCTTC. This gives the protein CASTHFLDEQFF.